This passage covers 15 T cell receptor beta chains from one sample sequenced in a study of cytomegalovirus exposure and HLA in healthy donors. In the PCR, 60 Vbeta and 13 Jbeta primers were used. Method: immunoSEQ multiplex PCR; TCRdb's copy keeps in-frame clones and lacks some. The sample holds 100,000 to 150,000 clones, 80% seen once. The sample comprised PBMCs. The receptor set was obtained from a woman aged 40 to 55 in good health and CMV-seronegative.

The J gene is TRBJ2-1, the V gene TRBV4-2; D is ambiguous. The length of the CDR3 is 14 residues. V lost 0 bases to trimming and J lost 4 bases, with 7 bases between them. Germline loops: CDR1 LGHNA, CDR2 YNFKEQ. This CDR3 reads CASSQEAVYNEQFF. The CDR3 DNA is TGTGCCAGCAGCCAAGAGGCGGTATACAATGAGCAGTTCTTC.

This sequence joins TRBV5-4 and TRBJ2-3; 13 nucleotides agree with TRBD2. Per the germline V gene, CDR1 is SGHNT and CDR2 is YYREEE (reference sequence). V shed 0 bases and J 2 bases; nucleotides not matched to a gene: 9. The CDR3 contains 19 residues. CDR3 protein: CASSLGSRLAGGSTDTQYF. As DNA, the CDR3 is TGTGCCAGCAGCTTGGGGAGCCGACTAGCGGGAGGTTCCACAGATACGCAGTATTTT.

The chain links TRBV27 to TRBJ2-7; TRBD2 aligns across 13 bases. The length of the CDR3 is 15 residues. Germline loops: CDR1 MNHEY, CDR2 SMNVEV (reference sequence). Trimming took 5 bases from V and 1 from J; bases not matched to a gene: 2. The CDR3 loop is CASSMGLAGSYEQYF. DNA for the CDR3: TGTGCCAGCAGTATGGGACTAGCGGGATCCTACGAGCAGTACTTC.

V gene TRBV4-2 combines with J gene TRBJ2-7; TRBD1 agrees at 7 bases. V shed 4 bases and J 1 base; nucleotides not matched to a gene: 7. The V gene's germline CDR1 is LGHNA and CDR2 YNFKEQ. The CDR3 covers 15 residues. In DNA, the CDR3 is TGTGCCAGCAGCCCTTTTCCGGGACAGTCCTACGAGCAGTACTTC. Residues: CASSPFPGQSYEQYF.

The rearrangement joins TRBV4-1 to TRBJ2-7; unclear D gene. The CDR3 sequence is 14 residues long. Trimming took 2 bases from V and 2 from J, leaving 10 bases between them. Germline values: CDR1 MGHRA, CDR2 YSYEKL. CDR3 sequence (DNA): TGCGCCAGCAGCCAACAGGTGTTCACCTACGAGCAGTACTTC. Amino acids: CASSQQVFTYEQYF.

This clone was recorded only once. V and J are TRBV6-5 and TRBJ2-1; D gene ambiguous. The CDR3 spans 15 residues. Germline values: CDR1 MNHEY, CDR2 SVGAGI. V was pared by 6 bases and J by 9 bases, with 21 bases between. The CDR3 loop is CASSPTDWVRGEQFF. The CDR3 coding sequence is TGTGCCAGCAGCCCAACCGACTGGGTGCGCGGTGAGCAGTTCTTC.

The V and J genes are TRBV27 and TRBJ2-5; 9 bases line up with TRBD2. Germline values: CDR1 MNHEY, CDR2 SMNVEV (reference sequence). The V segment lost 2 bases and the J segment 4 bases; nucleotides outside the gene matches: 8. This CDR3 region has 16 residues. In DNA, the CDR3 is TGTGCCAGCAGTTTAGGGCCTAGCGGGGCCTCAGAGACCCAGTACTTC. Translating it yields CASSLGPSGASETQYF.

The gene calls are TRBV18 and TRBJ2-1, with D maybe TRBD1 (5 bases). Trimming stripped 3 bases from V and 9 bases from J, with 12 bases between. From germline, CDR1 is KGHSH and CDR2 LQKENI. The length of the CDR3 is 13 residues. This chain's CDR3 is CASSPARASEQFF. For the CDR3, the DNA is TGTGCCAGCTCACCGGCCAGGGCCAGTGAGCAGTTCTTC.

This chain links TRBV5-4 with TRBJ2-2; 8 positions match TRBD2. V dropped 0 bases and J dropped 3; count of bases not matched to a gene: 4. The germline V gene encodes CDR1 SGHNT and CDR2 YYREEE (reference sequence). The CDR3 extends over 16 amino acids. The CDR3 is CASSLASGRYTGELFF. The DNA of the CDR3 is TGTGCCAGCAGCTTGGCTAGCGGGCGCTACACCGGGGAGCTGTTTTTT.

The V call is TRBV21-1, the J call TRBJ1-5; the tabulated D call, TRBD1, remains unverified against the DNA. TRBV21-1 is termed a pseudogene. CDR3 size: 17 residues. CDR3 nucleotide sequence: TGTGCCAGCAGCACCGACAGGGGGACTAATAGCAATCAGCCCCAGCATTTT. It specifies CASSTDRGTNSNQPQHF.

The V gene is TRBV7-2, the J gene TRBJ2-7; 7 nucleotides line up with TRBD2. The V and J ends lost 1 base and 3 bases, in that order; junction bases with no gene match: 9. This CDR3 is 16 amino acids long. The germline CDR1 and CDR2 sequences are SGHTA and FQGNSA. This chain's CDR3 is CASSLGVGGSLYEQYF. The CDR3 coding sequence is TGTGCCAGCAGCTTAGGGGTGGGAGGGAGTCTCTACGAGCAGTACTTC. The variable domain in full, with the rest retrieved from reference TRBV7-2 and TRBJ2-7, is GAGVSQSPSNKVTEKGKDVELRCDPISGHTALYWYRQSLGQGLEFLIYFQGNSAPDKSGLPSDRFSAERTGGSVSTLTIQRTQQEDSAVYLCASSLGVGGSLYEQYFGPGTRLTVT.

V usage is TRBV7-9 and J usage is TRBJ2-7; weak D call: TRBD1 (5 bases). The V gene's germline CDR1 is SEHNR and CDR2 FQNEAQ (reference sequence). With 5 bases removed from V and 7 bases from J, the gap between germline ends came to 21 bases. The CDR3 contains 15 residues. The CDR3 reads CASSGWASGKSEQYF. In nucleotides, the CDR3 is TGTGCCAGCAGCGGATGGGCATCAGGGAAGAGTGAGCAGTACTTC.

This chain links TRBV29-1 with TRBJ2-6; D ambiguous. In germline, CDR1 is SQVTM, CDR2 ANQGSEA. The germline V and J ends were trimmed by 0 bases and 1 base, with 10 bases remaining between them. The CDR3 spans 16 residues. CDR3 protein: CSVEDPIASGANVLTF. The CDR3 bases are TGCAGCGTTGAAGATCCCATCGCGTCTGGGGCCAACGTCCTGACTTTC.

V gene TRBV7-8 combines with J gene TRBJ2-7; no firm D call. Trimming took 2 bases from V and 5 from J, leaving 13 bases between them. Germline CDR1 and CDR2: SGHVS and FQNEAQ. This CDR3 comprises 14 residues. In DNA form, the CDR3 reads TGTGCCAGCAGCTTAATGTCGCGCATAGACGAGCAGTACTTC. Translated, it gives CASSLMSRIDEQYF.

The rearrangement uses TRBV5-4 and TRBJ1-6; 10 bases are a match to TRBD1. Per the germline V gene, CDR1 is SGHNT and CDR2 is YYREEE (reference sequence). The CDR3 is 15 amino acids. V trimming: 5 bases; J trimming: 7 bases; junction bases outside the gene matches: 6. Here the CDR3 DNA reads TGTGCCAGCAGAGGGGACAGGGGCCGGAATTCACCCCTCCACTTT. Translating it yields CASRGDRGRNSPLHF.